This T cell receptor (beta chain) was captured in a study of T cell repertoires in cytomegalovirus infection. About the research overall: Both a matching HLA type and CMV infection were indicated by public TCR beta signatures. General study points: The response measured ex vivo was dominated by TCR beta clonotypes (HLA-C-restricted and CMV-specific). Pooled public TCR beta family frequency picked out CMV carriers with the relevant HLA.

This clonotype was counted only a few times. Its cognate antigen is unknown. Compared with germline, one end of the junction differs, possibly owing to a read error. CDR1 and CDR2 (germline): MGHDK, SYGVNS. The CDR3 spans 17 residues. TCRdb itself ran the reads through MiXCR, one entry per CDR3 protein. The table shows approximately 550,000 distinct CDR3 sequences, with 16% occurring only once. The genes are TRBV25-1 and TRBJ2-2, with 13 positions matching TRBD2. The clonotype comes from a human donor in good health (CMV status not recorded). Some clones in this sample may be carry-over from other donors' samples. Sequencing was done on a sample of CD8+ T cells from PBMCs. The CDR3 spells CASRGLAGTPNTGELFF. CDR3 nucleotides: TGTGCCAGCAGGGGACTAGCGGGAACCCCGAACACTGGGGAGCTGTTTTTT.